The 7 T cell receptor beta chains reported below all come from one sample, sequenced in a study of PD-1 blockade in classical Hodgkin lymphoma. Assay used: immunoSEQ multiplex PCR; TCRdb lists only in-frame clones, some missing. The sample shows tens of thousands of clones, over 70% of them seen only once. Relapse after autologous stem cell transplantation occurred in every patient, and brentuximab vedotin exposure varied. Source: peripheral blood mononuclear cells (PBMCs), taken at baseline. The receptors were sampled from a human donor with classical Hodgkin lymphoma.

Only a few counts were recorded for this clone. This sequence joins TRBV19 and TRBJ1-1; D may be TRBD1 (6 bases). Trimming took 5 bases from V and 4 from J, leaving 17 bases between them. The V gene's germline CDR1 is LNHDA and CDR2 SQIVND (reference sequence). This CDR3 spans 15 amino acids. The CDR3 DNA follows: TGTGCCAGTAGTTTAGGTATTGGGGGCGGCACTGAAGCTTTCTTT. Its translation: CASSLGIGGGTEAFF.

The chain employs TRBV7-9 and TRBJ2-5, with D unresolved. The CDR3 totals 13 residues. In germline, CDR1 is SEHNR, CDR2 FQNEAQ (reference sequence). V was pared by 5 bases and J by 5 bases, with 12 bases between. The CDR3 sequence is CASSRPDGETQYF. CDR3 DNA: TGTGCCAGCAGCCGCCCGGATGGGGAGACCCAGTACTTC.

The chain is built from TRBV11-3 and TRBJ2-3, with 7 nucleotides matching TRBD2. The CDR3 loop spans 14 amino acids. Trimming cost V 5 bases and J 4 bases; bases outside gene matches: 6. Germline lookup yields CDR1 SGHNT and CDR2 YENEEA. CDR3 sequence reads: CASSPTTSPDTQYF. The DNA of the CDR3 is TGTGCCAGCAGCCCGACGACTAGCCCAGATACGCAGTATTTT.

The V and J genes are TRBV14 and TRBJ2-1; 11 nucleotides line up with TRBD2. Germline CDR1 is SGHDN and CDR2 is FVKESK. This CDR3 comprises 19 residues. V gave up 0 bases and J gave up 2 bases; unmatched junction bases: 9. This CDR3 reads CASSQDQGASGRTYNEQFF. The CDR3 bases are TGTGCCAGCAGCCAAGATCAGGGGGCTAGCGGGAGGACCTACAATGAGCAGTTCTTC.

The chain uses TRBV6-1 and TRBJ2-7; D remains ambiguous. Germline loops: CDR1 MNHNS, CDR2 SASEGT. The CDR3 totals 14 residues. The V end lost 7 bases, the J end lost 0 bases, and 13 bases lay between the germline ends. CDR3 amino acids: CASIRAKGSYEQYF. The CDR3 DNA reads as TGTGCCAGCATTCGGGCAAAAGGCTCCTACGAGCAGTACTTC.

This clone was counted once. The chain joins TRBV7-2 to TRBJ2-7; the D gene is possibly TRBD1 (5 bases). Trimming pared 1 base from V and 7 bases from J, leaving 11 bases between. The CDR3 sequence is 13 residues long. Germline V CDR1 and CDR2: SGHTA, FQGNSA. CDR3 amino acids: CASSLGGRDEQYF. The DNA for the CDR3 is TGTGCCAGCAGCTTAGGCGGCAGGGATGAGCAGTACTTC. The full variable domain, in which reference TRBV7-2 and TRBJ2-7 provide the parts outside the CDR3, is GAGVSQSPSNKVTEKGKDVELRCDPISGHTALYWYRQSLGQGLEFLIYFQGNSAPDKSGLPSDRFSAERTGGSVSTLTIQRTQQEDSAVYLCASSLGGRDEQYFGPGTRLTVT.

The CDR3 region has the DNA TGTGCCAGCAGTTTCCTAGCGGGGGGCGGCAATGAGCAGTTCTTC. It yields the protein CASSFLAGGGNEQFF. V is TRBV6-5 and J is TRBJ2-1, with TRBD2 matching 11 bases. Germline V CDR1 and CDR2: MNHEY, SVGAGI. This CDR3 contains 15 residues. The V segment lost 4 bases and the J segment 6 bases; nucleotides outside the gene matches: 5.